Below, 20 T cell receptor beta chains from the same sample are listed, as sequenced in a study of OX40 agonist ivuxolimab in advanced cancers. Libraries were prepared through the immunoSEQ multiplex PCR assay. Drawn from immuneACCESS, this table holds only the in-frame rearrangements with V and J called that TCRdb kept. Clones are partly lost; checked studies trace under half to an unresolved V gene and leave the rest unexplained. Counted in this sample were 40,000 to 45,000 clones; approximately 75% of them appeared once. The top ten constitute roughly 2.7% of the sample. This specimen consisted of CD4+ or CD8+ T cells sorted from blood, obtained in a trial of the OX40 agonist ivuxolimab. These receptors were collected from an adult with an advanced solid tumor such as melanoma, head and neck, liver or kidney cancer.

The chain has TRBV7-9 and TRBJ2-3; no clear D. The CDR3 length is 13 residues. V dropped 6 bases and J dropped 2 bases, with 9 bases sitting between them. Germline loops: CDR1 SEHNR, CDR2 FQNEAQ (reference sequence). Written as DNA, the CDR3 is TGTGCCAGCAGTAGATGGGACACAGATACGCAGTATTTT. Residues: CASSRWDTDTQYF.

This clone occurred once. This chain connects TRBV7-3 to TRBJ1-1, with 7 bases lining up with TRBD1. There are 16 residues in the CDR3. With 1 base clipped from V and 4 bases from J, the junction kept 9 bases outside the gene matches. Looked up from germline, CDR1 is SGHTA and CDR2 is FQGTGA. The CDR3 DNA sequence: TGTGCCAGCAGCTTAAACGAGGCAGGGGGTGTCACTGAAGCTTTCTTT. Its translation: CASSLNEAGGVTEAFF.

CDR3 in amino acids: CASSDSSGANVLTF. The CDR3 DNA reads TGTGCCAGCAGTGACAGCTCTGGGGCCAACGTCCTGACTTTC. This sequence joins TRBV27 and TRBJ2-6; tentatively, D is TRBD1 (5 bases). Trimming shortened V by 5 bases and J by 0 bases, and 5 bases separated the two germline ends. The CDR3 has 14 residues. CDR1 is MNHEY and CDR2 is SMNVEV in the germline V gene (reference sequence).

The gene calls are TRBV29-1 and TRBJ1-2, with D hard to call. V shed 2 bases and J shed 1 base, with 5 bases lying between them. Germline CDR1 is SQVTM and CDR2 is ANQGSEA. The CDR3 is 12 amino acids. The CDR3 loop reads CSVEHNNYGYTF. CDR3 in DNA: TGCAGCGTTGAACACAATAACTATGGCTACACCTTC.

V usage is TRBV19 and J usage is TRBJ2-1; unclear D gene. Trimming pared 7 bases from V and 10 bases from J, leaving 11 bases between. In germline, CDR1 is LNHDA, CDR2 SQIVND (reference sequence). This CDR3 is built from 11 residues. The DNA of the CDR3 is TGTGCCAGTAAGGACGCATTGGAGCAGTTCTTC. It is translated as CASKDALEQFF.

This clone was seen a handful of times. V is TRBV25-1 and J is TRBJ1-1, with 9 bases fitting TRBD1. CDR3 size: 14 residues. CDR1 MGHDK and CDR2 SYGVNS come from the germline V gene. After removal of 8 bases from V and 6 bases from J, the junction contained 10 bases not matched to a gene. CDR3 bases: TGTGCCAGCGGGGGACAGGGAAGGTGGGCTGAAGCTTTCTTT. It codes for CASGGQGRWAEAFF.

The chain joins TRBV30 to TRBJ1-2; D is uncertain. The CDR3 consists of 12 residues. Between the trimmed V and J ends, which lost 1 base and 2 bases, there was a span of 5 bases. Per the germline V gene, CDR1 is GTSNPN and CDR2 is SVGIG (reference sequence). The CDR3 loop is CAWSEGNYGYTF. The CDR3 bases are TGTGCCTGGAGTGAAGGAAACTATGGCTACACCTTC.

The sample holds a few counts of this clone. This rearrangement joins TRBV5-8 to TRBJ2-7, with TRBD2 as a possible D gene (5 bases). The CDR3 covers 15 residues. Per germline, CDR1 SGHTS and CDR2 YDEGEE. Deletions cut 0 bases from V and 7 bases from J, with 17 bases between. CDR3 nucleotide sequence: TGTGCCAGCAGCTTGGTCCAGCGGAGTGCAAGAGAGCAGTACGTC. This codes for CASSLVQRSAREQYV.

The V and J genes are TRBV7-3 and TRBJ1-1; D not resolved. This CDR3 has 13 residues. V gave up 5 bases and J gave up 4 bases, with 11 bases separating them. The germline V gene has CDR1 SGHTA and CDR2 FQGTGA. CDR3 sequence (DNA): TGTGCCAGCAGCCCTGGTCTGGGCACTGAAGCTTTCTTT. It codes for CASSPGLGTEAFF.

V gene TRBV28 combines with J gene TRBJ1-2; D might be TRBD1 (5 bases). V shed 5 bases and J shed 4 bases, with 14 bases lying between them. Germline-derived CDR1 and CDR2 are MDHEN and SYDVKM. This CDR3 has 14 amino acids. CDR3 sequence reads: CASSRSGGPYGYTF. The CDR3 DNA is TGTGCCAGCAGTCGGTCGGGGGGACCCTATGGCTACACCTTC.

The rearrangement joins TRBV7-2 to TRBJ2-7, with TRBD1 as a possible D gene (5 bases). Trimming removed 1 base at V and 5 bases at J, with 9 bases between. Germline CDR1 SGHTA, CDR2 FQGNSA. CDR3 length: 13 amino acids. CDR3 sequence reads: CASSLGRVHEQYF. The CDR3 DNA sequence: TGTGCCAGCAGCTTAGGCAGGGTCCACGAGCAGTACTTC.

The V gene is TRBV7-8, the J gene TRBJ2-7, with D unresolved. This CDR3 spans 12 amino acids. CDR1 SGHVS and CDR2 FQNEAQ come from the germline V gene. Trimming shortened V by 6 bases and J by 6 bases, and 12 bases separated the two germline ends. The CDR3 region has the DNA TGTGCCAGCAGATTAACGAAAGGCGAGCAGTACTTC. Protein sequence: CASRLTKGEQYF.

V usage is TRBV2 and J usage is TRBJ2-5, with D perhaps matching TRBD2 (5 bases). The germline CDR1 and CDR2 sequences are SNHLY and FYNNEI. Between the trimmed V and J ends, which lost 1 base and 5 bases, there was a span of 23 bases. This CDR3 has 18 residues. The CDR3: CASSEELLALPIGETQYF. CDR3 sequence (DNA): TGTGCCAGCAGTGAAGAGTTGCTAGCTCTTCCCATCGGGGAGACCCAGTACTTC.

V usage is TRBV5-1 and J usage is TRBJ2-5, with D perhaps TRBD2 (7 bases). CDR1 and CDR2 from the germline V gene are SGHRS and YFSETQ. The CDR3 contains 17 residues. Trimming removed 4 bases from V and 2 bases from J, with 21 bases in between. As DNA, the CDR3 is TGCGCCAGCAGCCAGGGGAGGGGGATAAAGGGGCAAGAGACCCAGTACTTC. Encoded protein: CASSQGRGIKGQETQYF. The full variable domain, in which reference TRBV5-1 and TRBJ2-5 provide the parts outside the CDR3, is KAGVTQTPRYLIKTRGQQVTLSCSPISGHRSVSWYQQTPGQGLQFLFEYFSETQRNKGNFPGRFSGRQFSNSRSEMNVSTLELGDSALYLCASSQGRGIKGQETQYFGPGTRLLVL.

The gene calls are TRBV6-1 and TRBJ2-7; a possible D gene is TRBD2 (6 bases). Germline lookup yields CDR1 MNHNS and CDR2 SASEGT. The CDR3 runs to 13 residues. V was pared by 11 bases and J by 1 base, with 15 bases between. The DNA of the CDR3 is TGTGCCGTGTACTCTGGGAGGTCCTACGAGCAGTACGTC. Translating it yields CAVYSGRSYEQYV.

The chain carries TRBV4-2 and TRBJ2-3; 8 bases line up with TRBD2. CDR3 size: 15 residues. V lost 5 bases and J lost 3; bases outside the gene matches: 7. Germline CDR1 and CDR2: LGHNA and YNFKEQ. CDR3 sequence reads: CASSKSGSGTDTQYF. In nucleotides, the CDR3 is TGTGCCAGCAGCAAAAGCGGGAGCGGTACAGATACGCAGTATTTT.

The V call is TRBV9, the J call TRBJ1-5, with no clear D. V shed 4 bases and J shed 0 bases, with 5 bases lying between them. CDR3 size: 13 residues. The germline V gene has CDR1 SGDLS and CDR2 YYNGEE. CDR3 DNA sequence: TGTGCCAGCAGCAAAGATAGCAATCAGCCCCAGCATTTT. Residues: CASSKDSNQPQHF.

The CDR3 DNA sequence: TGTGCCATAGGGCGGGAGGGGAGGATAGATACGCAGTATTTT. Translating gives CAIGREGRIDTQYF. This chain links TRBV2 with TRBJ2-3, with 9 bases identical to TRBD2. After removal of 10 bases from V and 5 bases from J, the junction contained 10 bases not matched to a gene. Germline CDR1 and CDR2: SNHLY and FYNNEI. The CDR3 has 14 residues.

CDR3 protein: CASSVQGGDEKLFF. In nucleotides, the CDR3 is TGTGCCAGCAGCGTCCAGGGGGGGGATGAAAAACTGTTTTTT. The chain carries TRBV7-5 and TRBJ1-4. TRBV7-5 is flagged as a pseudogene. CDR3 length equals 14 residues.

V is TRBV2 and J is TRBJ2-3; D is uncertain. Trimming pared 5 bases from V and 5 bases from J, leaving 8 bases between. The CDR3 contains 12 residues. Germline assignment: CDR1 SNHLY and CDR2 FYNNEI. CDR3 sequence: CASSFYGDTQYF. CDR3 in DNA: TGTGCCAGCAGTTTCTATGGAGATACGCAGTATTTT.